This T cell receptor beta chain appears in the sequencing data of a study of early T cells in non-severe SARS-CoV-2 infection. Attached unique molecular identifiers marked individual cDNA molecules. TCRdb itself ran the 5' RACE reads through MiXCR, one entry per CDR3 protein. Among under 85,000 distinct CDR3 sequences, roughly 13% were seen once, and the ten largest hold 0.95% to 1.3%. A few counts support this clonotype. The sample comprised whole blood. The TCR was taken from an adult who was a healthcare worker with PCR-confirmed SARS-CoV-2 infection or an uninfected control (not recorded which).

The CDR3: CASSGMRGRYYNEQFF. The CDR3 coding sequence is TGTGCCAGCAGCGGGATGAGGGGGAGATACTACAATGAGCAGTTCTTC. This chain joins TRBV7-6 and TRBJ2-1; perhaps TRBD1 as D (6 bases). The CDR3 length is 16 residues. Trimming took off 5 bases at V and 3 bases at J, with 17 bases between the two ends. Germline V gene data show CDR1 as SGHVS and CDR2 as FNYEAQ. The full variable domain, its missing parts supplied by reference TRBV7-6 and TRBJ2-1, is GAGVSQSPRYKVTKRGQDVALRCDPISGHVSLYWYRQALGQGPEFLTYFNYEAQQDKSGLPNDRFSAERPEGSISTLTIQRTEQRDSAMYRCASSGMRGRYYNEQFFGPGTRLTVL.